This T cell receptor beta chain is drawn from a study of T cell responses to AZD1222 COVID-19 vaccine. The study, taken as a whole, reports: At baseline, just 5 or 6 AZD1222 recipients tested seropositive. Donors were largely white British and mainly female; clonal diversity was possibly underestimated.

A remark on this clone: Its antigen is unidentified.

CDR3 length: 17 amino acids. The V gene end was trimmed by 1 base and the J gene end by 3 bases; junction bases not matched to a gene: 10. Germline loops: CDR1 LGHNA, CDR2 YNFKEQ. Some clones are missing from TCRdb's copy, which holds only in-frame ones; the method was immunoSEQ multiplex PCR. The table has 150,000 or so clones, about 93% seen once. The specimen comprised peripheral blood, sampled on day 0 of AZD1222 vaccination. The source is an adult in good health. The V call is TRBV4-2, the J call TRBJ1-1; 8 bases line up with TRBD1. CDR3 bases: TGTGCCAGCAGCCAAGCCCCGGGACAGGTGGGGGACACTGAAGCTTTCTTT. Translation: CASSQAPGQVGDTEAFF.